Listed here are 4 T cell receptor beta chains from one sample, sequenced in a study of T cell responses to AZD1222 COVID-19 vaccine. The protocol was immunoSEQ multiplex PCR, while the TCRdb copy is restricted to in-frame clones and leaves out a portion. The data show 25,000 to 30,000 clones, with approximately 88% seen just once and around 1.2% held by the top ten. This sample comprised peripheral blood, obtained on day 0 of AZD1222 vaccination. Receptors originate from an adult in good health.

The chain combines TRBV7-9 with TRBJ1-2; the D is unclear. V dropped 5 bases and J dropped 4 bases, with 11 bases sitting between them. CDR3 size: 13 residues. Looked up from germline, CDR1 is SEHNR and CDR2 is FQNEAQ (reference sequence). CDR3 sequence (DNA): TGTGCCAGCAGCAGGACGGAGACCTATGGCTACACCTTC. Translation: CASSRTETYGYTF.

DNA for the CDR3: TGTGCCAGCTCCCGCCTAGCGGGTACCTACGAGCAGTACTTC. As protein: CASSRLAGTYEQYF. V and J are TRBV6-5 and TRBJ2-7; 8 nucleotides align to TRBD2. This CDR3 has 14 amino acids. Trimming took 8 bases from V and 2 from J; bases not matched to a gene: 8. CDR1 and CDR2 (germline): MNHEY, SVGAGI.

This chain links TRBV28 with TRBJ2-7, with a possible D match to TRBD2 (5 bases). With 7 bases removed from V and 2 bases from J, the gap between germline ends came to 18 bases. CDR3 length equals 15 residues. The germline gives CDR1 MDHEN, CDR2 SYDVKM. This CDR3 is CASTSLGSGTYEQYF. The CDR3 DNA is TGTGCCAGCACCTCCCTGGGCAGCGGAACCTACGAGCAGTACTTC.

This chain uses TRBV18 with TRBJ2-1; TRBD2 matches 11 bases. After removal of 4 bases from V and 7 bases from J, the junction contained 6 bases not matched to a gene. Germline V gene sequence: CDR1 KGHSH, CDR2 LQKENI. This CDR3 has 15 amino acids. CDR3 amino acids: CASSQNSGRANEQFF. In nucleotides, the CDR3 is TGTGCCAGCTCACAAAATAGCGGGAGGGCAAATGAGCAGTTCTTC.